The 27 T cell receptor beta chains listed next were all sequenced from one sample in a study of human T cells and chemical hapten exposure. TCRdb re-analysed the RACE reads in MiXCR, keeping a single row per CDR3 protein. Of 95,000 to 150,000 distinct CDR3 sequences listed, roughly 13% were seen once; the top ten hold around 0.99%. Sample time point: patch test 1, 2 weeks after DPC sensitization. Treatment of the sample: therapeutic diphenylcyclopropenone sensitization with weekly scalp DPC. The material sequenced was whole blood, taken in connection with sensitization to the hapten diphenylcyclopropenone (DPC). The receptors here all came from a man between 18 and 29 years old with alopecia areata. Some clones in this sample may be carry-over from other donors' samples.

V gene TRBV5-1 combines with J gene TRBJ2-7, with 9 positions matching TRBD1. CDR1 and CDR2 from the germline V gene are SGHRS and YFSETQ. The CDR3 has 15 amino acids. J was trimmed by 5 bases and V by 4 bases; bases with no gene match: 10. The CDR3 here is CASSPGDRVSDEQYF. CDR3 nucleotide sequence: TGCGCCAGCAGCCCCGGGGACAGGGTATCCGACGAGCAGTACTTC.

The sample holds many counts of this clonotype. The rearrangement links TRBV24-1 to TRBJ2-5; D remains unclear. This CDR3 has 12 amino acids. Trimming took 4 bases from V and 4 from J, leaving 6 bases between them. Germline assignment: CDR1 KGHDR and CDR2 SFDVKD. Here the CDR3 DNA reads TGTGCCACCAGTGAGGATTCAGAGACCCAGTACTTC. Translating it yields CATSEDSETQYF.

This clonotype was observed many times. The CDR3: CASSPRQGDSYNEQFF. CDR3 nucleotide sequence: TGTGCCAGTAGTCCTCGACAGGGGGACTCCTACAATGAGCAGTTCTTC. The V and J genes are TRBV19 and TRBJ2-1; 9 nucleotides align to TRBD1. The CDR3 loop spans 16 amino acids. CDR1 is LNHDA and CDR2 is SQIVND in the germline V gene (reference sequence). The trim removed 5 bases at V and 0 bases at J, leaving 5 bases unmatched.

This clonotype was recorded a few times. The gene calls are TRBV27 and TRBJ2-3; tentative D call: TRBD1 (5 bases). CDR1 MNHEY and CDR2 SMNVEV come from the germline V gene (reference sequence). V lost 8 bases to trimming and J lost 4 bases, with 22 bases between them. This CDR3 has 16 residues. CDR3: CASWSFGHRTSDTQYF. The CDR3 nucleotides are TGTGCCAGCTGGTCTTTTGGACACCGAACCTCAGATACGCAGTATTTT.

The chain is built from TRBV10-3 and TRBJ1-1; tentative D call: TRBD1 (5 bases). CDR3 length: 16 amino acids. Trimming left V 4 bases short and J 0 bases short, with 15 bases between. CDR1 and CDR2 (germline): ENHRY, SYGVKD. The CDR3 spells CAISGNAGTVNTEAFF. CDR3 nucleotides: TGTGCCATCAGTGGGAACGCGGGGACGGTGAACACTGAAGCTTTCTTT.

The rearrangement uses TRBV2 and TRBJ2-2; tentatively, D is TRBD2 (6 bases). The germline CDR1 and CDR2 sequences are SNHLY and FYNNEI. V shed 7 bases and J shed 4 bases, with 13 bases lying between them. The CDR3 sequence is 14 residues long. The CDR3 loop is CASKTRSITGELFF. For the CDR3, the DNA is TGTGCCAGCAAGACTAGGTCGATCACCGGGGAGCTGTTTTTT.

V is TRBV14 and J is TRBJ2-3; D unclear. This CDR3 is 15 amino acids long. Germline V CDR1 and CDR2: SGHDN, FVKESK. V dropped 1 base and J dropped 5 bases, with 13 bases sitting between them. The CDR3 sequence: CASSQVPGGGDTQYF. In nucleotides, the CDR3 is TGTGCCAGCAGCCAAGTTCCGGGTGGTGGAGATACGCAGTATTTT.

The V gene is TRBV7-7, the J gene TRBJ2-3, with D perhaps matching TRBD1 or TRBD2 (5 bases each). The V end was cut by 6 bases, the J end by 1 base, with 20 bases between. Germline V gene sequence: CDR1 SSHAT, CDR2 FNYEAQ (reference sequence). The CDR3 consists of 17 residues. CDR3 amino acids: CASRPNAYQGRTDTQYF. DNA for the CDR3: TGTGCCAGCAGACCTAACGCGTACCAGGGACGCACAGATACGCAGTATTTT.

This clonotype was counted only a few times. The rearrangement uses TRBV7-6 and TRBJ1-4; 9 bases match TRBD1. CDR3 size: 14 residues. CDR1 SGHVS and CDR2 FNYEAQ come from the germline V gene. The V gene end was trimmed by 3 bases and the J gene end by 8 bases; junction bases not matched to a gene: 4. The chain's CDR3 is CASSFRTGEEKLFF. CDR3 nucleotide sequence: TGTGCCAGCAGCTTCCGGACAGGGGAGGAAAAACTGTTTTTT.

The J gene is TRBJ1-1, the V gene TRBV6-2 or TRBV6-3; TRBD1 aligns across 10 bases. V lost 6 bases to trimming and J lost 4 bases; unmatched junction nucleotides: 5. CDR1 is MNHEY, CDR2 SVGEGT, per germline. CDR3 length: 14 residues. The CDR3 here is CASSPDRGATEAFF. In DNA form, the CDR3 reads TGTGCCAGCAGCCCGGACAGGGGGGCCACTGAAGCTTTCTTT.

This clonotype was picked up many times. This chain links TRBV6-2 or TRBV6-3 with TRBJ2-7, with D unclear. CDR3 length equals 13 residues. Germline CDR1 MNHEY, CDR2 SVGEGT. The ends were cut back, 4 bases at V and 6 bases at J, with 13 bases in the middle. CDR3 protein: CASSSVVTPEQYF. The CDR3, as DNA: TGTGCCAGCAGTTCGGTCGTGACGCCCGAGCAGTACTTC.

This clonotype was seen more than once but under ten times. This sequence joins TRBV27 and TRBJ1-1, with a tentative D call TRBD1 (6 bases). The V end lost 4 bases, the J end lost 0 bases, and 9 bases lay between the germline ends. The CDR3 runs 14 residues. CDR1 is MNHEY and CDR2 is SMNVEV in the germline V gene (reference sequence). The DNA for the CDR3 is TGTGCCAGCAGTTGGACAGTTATGAACACTGAAGCTTTCTTT. Translating it yields CASSWTVMNTEAFF.

The chain is built from TRBV10-3 and TRBJ2-2; TRBD1 is a possible D gene (6 bases). V was cut by 4 bases and J by 1 base, with 16 bases left in between. From germline, CDR1 is ENHRY and CDR2 SYGVKD. The CDR3 is 17 amino acids. The CDR3: CAISGTDPTMNTGELFF. CDR3 DNA: TGTGCCATCAGTGGGACAGATCCCACGATGAACACCGGGGAGCTGTTTTTT.

There are many counts of this clonotype. V is TRBV2 and J is TRBJ2-5; the D gene is possibly TRBD1 (6 bases). The V end was cut by 6 bases, the J end by 3 bases, with 8 bases between. CDR1 SNHLY and CDR2 FYNNEI come from the germline V gene. The CDR3 sequence is 12 residues long. The CDR3 loop reads CASSRTEETQYF. Written as DNA, the CDR3 is TGTGCCAGCAGCCGGACAGAAGAGACCCAGTACTTC. The whole variable domain, remainder taken from reference TRBV2 and TRBJ2-5, is EPEVTQTPSHQVTQMGQEVILRCVPISNHLYFYWYRQILGQKVEFLVSFYNNEISEKSEIFDDQFSVERPDGSNFTLKIRSTKLEDSAMYFCASSRTEETQYFGPGTRLLVL.

The chain joins TRBV12-3 or TRBV12-4 to TRBJ2-7; 9 bases align to TRBD2. This CDR3 spans 17 amino acids. The trim removed 2 bases at V and 2 bases at J, leaving 10 bases unmatched. The DNA for the CDR3 is TGTGCCAGCAGTTTAAGGGCGGGGGGGACGACGGCCTACGAGCAGTACTTC. Translated: CASSLRAGGTTAYEQYF.

This clonotype was counted a few times. The chain joins TRBV20-1 to TRBJ1-6; weak D call: TRBD1 (5 bases). V was clipped by 1 base and J by 10 bases, with 11 bases between them. Per germline, CDR1 DFQATT and CDR2 SNEGSKA (reference sequence). This CDR3 is built from 13 residues. CDR3 sequence: CSARVGEWSPLHF. CDR3 DNA: TGCAGTGCTAGAGTAGGGGAGTGGTCACCCCTCCACTTT.

The V call is TRBV5-1, the J call TRBJ1-1; TRBD1 aligns across 7 bases. The V gene end was trimmed by 3 bases and the J gene end by 1 base; junction bases not matched to a gene: 3. This CDR3 contains 14 residues. The germline V gene has CDR1 SGHRS and CDR2 YFSETQ. CDR3 amino acids: CASSSRGENTEAFF. The CDR3, as DNA: TGCGCCAGCAGCTCCAGGGGGGAGAACACTGAAGCTTTCTTT.

CDR3 region: CASSQYLQGQALEYF. CDR3 nucleotides: TGCGCCAGCAGTCAATATCTACAGGGACAGGCTTTAGAGTACTTC. V gene TRBV23-1 combines with J gene TRBJ2-5; TRBD1 agrees at 8 bases. TRBV23-1 is reported as an ORF; its role is uncertain. V trimming: 1 base; J trimming: 12 bases; junction bases outside the gene matches: 13. The CDR3 is made up of 15 amino acids.

The V and J genes are TRBV6-1 and TRBJ2-7; D is unclear. This CDR3 has 13 amino acids. CDR1 and CDR2 from the germline V gene are MNHNS and SASEGT. The ends were cut back, 5 bases at V and 5 bases at J, with 13 bases in the middle. CDR3: CASSPYLQDEQYF. CDR3 DNA sequence: TGTGCCAGCAGTCCTTACCTCCAGGACGAGCAGTACTTC.

The sample holds a few counts of this clonotype. Here the CDR3 DNA reads TGCGCCAGCAGCCGTCGACAGGGGGAGGGCACCGGGGAGCTGTTTTTT. Translation: CASSRRQGEGTGELFF. This chain links TRBV4-1 with TRBJ2-2, with 9 nucleotides matching TRBD1. Germline trimming cut 4 bases from V and 4 bases from J; bases unmatched to any gene: 7. The CDR3 contains 16 residues. Germline V gene lookup returns CDR1 MGHRA and CDR2 YSYEKL.

This clonotype has more than one count but fewer than ten. CDR3 nucleotides: TGTGCCAGCAGCTTATTGGTAGCGGGGCGCAATGAGCAGTTCTTC. Translation: CASSLLVAGRNEQFF. The V call is TRBV7-3, the J call TRBJ2-1; 8 bases map to TRBD2. The V gene's germline CDR1 is SGHTA and CDR2 FQGTGA. The V gene end was trimmed by 2 bases and the J gene end by 6 bases; junction bases not matched to a gene: 6. The CDR3 consists of 15 residues.

This clonotype was seen at least ten times. This chain links TRBV6-1 with TRBJ1-5; 7 bases fit TRBD1. The junction had 16 bases not matched to a gene; V was cut back by 8 bases and J by 0 bases. Germline V lookup: CDR1 MNHNS, CDR2 SASEGT. The CDR3 runs 18 residues. The CDR3, as DNA: TGTGCCAGCCGCCGGACACCGGGACAGAGATTTAGCAATCAGCCCCAGCATTTT. Amino acid sequence: CASRRTPGQRFSNQPQHF.

This clonotype was counted many times. This chain uses TRBV20-1 with TRBJ2-2; TRBD2 matches 10 bases. Trimming removed 4 bases from V and 6 bases from J; junction bases left unmatched: 5. The CDR3 has 14 residues. The germline V gene has CDR1 DFQATT and CDR2 SNEGSKA (reference sequence). CDR3 loop: CSATAGGPSGELFF. CDR3 sequence (DNA): TGCAGTGCTACAGCGGGGGGGCCTTCCGGGGAGCTGTTTTTT.

There are a few counts of this clonotype. The chain joins TRBV5-1 to TRBJ1-2; 7 bases align to TRBD1. The CDR3 extends over 16 amino acids. CDR1 is SGHRS and CDR2 is YFSETQ in the germline V gene. The J segment lost 8 bases and the V segment lost 0 bases, leaving 13 bases of the junction unmatched. As DNA, the CDR3 is TGCGCCAGCAGCTTGGACGAACAGGGGCCCCTCCGCGGCTACACCTTC. This gives the protein CASSLDEQGPLRGYTF. Full variable domain (outside the CDR3, taken from reference TRBV5-1 and TRBJ1-2): KAGVTQTPRYLIKTRGQQVTLSCSPISGHRSVSWYQQTPGQGLQFLFEYFSETQRNKGNFPGRFSGRQFSNSRSEMNVSTLELGDSALYLCASSLDEQGPLRGYTFGSGTRLTVV.

This sequence joins TRBV9 and TRBJ1-4, with 8 bases identical to TRBD1. Germline trimming cut 3 bases from V and 2 bases from J; bases unmatched to any gene: 3. Germline V gives CDR1 SGDLS, CDR2 YYNGEE. The CDR3 totals 15 residues. The DNA of the CDR3 is TGTGCCAGCAGCGCAGGGGGCTCGACTAATGAAAAACTGTTTTTT. It yields the protein CASSAGGSTNEKLFF.

This chain uses TRBV4-1 with TRBJ2-1, with D possibly called TRBD1 or TRBD2 (5 bases each). The CDR3 consists of 12 residues. Germline CDR1 MGHRA, CDR2 YSYEKL. V lost 8 bases, J lost 7 bases, and 12 bases lay in between. This chain's CDR3 is CASGFEGNEQFF. The CDR3 bases are TGCGCCAGCGGGTTCGAGGGGAATGAGCAGTTCTTC.

This chain joins TRBV28 and TRBJ2-1; D gene uncertain. The CDR3 has 11 amino acids. The V gene lost 6 bases and the J gene lost 10 bases, with 10 bases spanning the gap. Per germline, CDR1 MDHEN and CDR2 SYDVKM. CDR3 sequence: CASRRGREQFF. As DNA, the CDR3 is TGTGCCAGCAGGAGAGGACGGGAGCAGTTCTTC.